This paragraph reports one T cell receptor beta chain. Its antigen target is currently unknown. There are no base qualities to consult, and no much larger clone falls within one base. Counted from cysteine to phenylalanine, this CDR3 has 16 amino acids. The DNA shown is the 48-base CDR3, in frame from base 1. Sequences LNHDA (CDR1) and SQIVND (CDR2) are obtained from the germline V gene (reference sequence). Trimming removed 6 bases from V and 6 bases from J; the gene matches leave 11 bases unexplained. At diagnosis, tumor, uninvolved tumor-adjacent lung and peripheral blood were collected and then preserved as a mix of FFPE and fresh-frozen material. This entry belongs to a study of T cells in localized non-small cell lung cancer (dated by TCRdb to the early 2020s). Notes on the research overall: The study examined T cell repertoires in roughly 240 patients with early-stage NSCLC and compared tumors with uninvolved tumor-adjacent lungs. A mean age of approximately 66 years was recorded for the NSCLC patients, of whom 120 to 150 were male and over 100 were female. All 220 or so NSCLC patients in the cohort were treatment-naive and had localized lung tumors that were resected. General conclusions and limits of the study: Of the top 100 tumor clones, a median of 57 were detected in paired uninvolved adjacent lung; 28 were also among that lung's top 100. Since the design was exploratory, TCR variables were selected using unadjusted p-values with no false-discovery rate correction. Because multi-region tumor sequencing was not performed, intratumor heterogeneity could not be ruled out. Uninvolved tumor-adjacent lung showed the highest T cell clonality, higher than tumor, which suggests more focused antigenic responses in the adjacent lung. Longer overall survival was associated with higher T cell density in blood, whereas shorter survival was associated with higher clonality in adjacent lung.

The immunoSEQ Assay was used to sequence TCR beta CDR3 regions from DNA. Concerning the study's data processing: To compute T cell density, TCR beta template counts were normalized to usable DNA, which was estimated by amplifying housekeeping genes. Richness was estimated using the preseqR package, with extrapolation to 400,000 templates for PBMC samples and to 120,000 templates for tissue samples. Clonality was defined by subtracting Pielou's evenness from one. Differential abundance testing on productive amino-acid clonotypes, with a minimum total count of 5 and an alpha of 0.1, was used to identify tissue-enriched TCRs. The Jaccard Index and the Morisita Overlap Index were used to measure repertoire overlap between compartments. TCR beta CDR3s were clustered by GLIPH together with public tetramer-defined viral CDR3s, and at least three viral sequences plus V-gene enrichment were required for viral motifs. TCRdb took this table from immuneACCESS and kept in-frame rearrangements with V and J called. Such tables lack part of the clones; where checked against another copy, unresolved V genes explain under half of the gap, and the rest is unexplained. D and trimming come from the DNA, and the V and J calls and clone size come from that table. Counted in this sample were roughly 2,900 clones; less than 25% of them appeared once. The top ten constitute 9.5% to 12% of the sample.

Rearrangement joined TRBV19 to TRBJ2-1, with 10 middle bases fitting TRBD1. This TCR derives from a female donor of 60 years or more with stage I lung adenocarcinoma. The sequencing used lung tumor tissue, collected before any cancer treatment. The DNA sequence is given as TGTGCCAGTAGAAAAGGAGGGGGACAGGGGCCCAATGAGCAGTTCTTC. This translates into CASRKGGGQGPNEQFF.